This is a list of T cell receptor beta chains from one sample in a study of blood T cell repertoires in COVID-19. Assay: immunoSEQ multiplex PCR; the TCRdb copy retains only in-frame clones and omits some. This sample has 490,000 or so clones, with more than 85% found just once. Sequenced input: PBMCs or T cells enriched from blood (not recorded which). Every receptor here comes from a woman aged 60-75 years who had recovered from COVID-19. The CDR3 runs from the conserved cysteine through the conserved F or W.

TRBV11-3	TRBJ2-7	CASSLTRDRDEQYF
TRBV4-1	TRBJ1-1	CASSQVSGTEAFF
TRBV5-1	TRBJ2-2	CASSTLSGVNTGELFF
TRBV5-1	TRBJ2-2	CASSLGSGGTGELFF
TRBV19	TRBJ2-5	CASSMSQSSSQTQYF
TRBV7-2	TRBJ1-2	CASSFGQLYGYTF
TRBV5-1	TRBJ2-1	CASSFHSSYNEQFF
TRBV24-1	TRBJ2-7	CATRAGDSYEQYF
TRBV27	TRBJ1-5	CASSLSSNQPQHF
TRBV12-2	TRBJ1-1	CASRPGTGNTEAFF
TRBV5-1	TRBJ1-2	CASSPQQGENGYTF
TRBV7-8	TRBJ2-7	CASSSFYEQYF
TRBV4-1	TRBJ1-2	CASSQDWAAGYTF
TRBV10-3	TRBJ2-1	CAITDYRLAGVYNEQFF
TRBV5-1	TRBJ1-6	CASSLAGQGSPLHF
TRBV13	TRBJ1-4	CASSLTGIEKLFF
TRBV5-5	TRBJ1-5	CASSLDRGGNQPQHF
TRBV20-1	TRBJ1-1	CSASRGAPNTEAFF
TRBV4-1	TRBJ2-3	CASSQGRGGYYTDTQYF
TRBV2	TRBJ1-2	CASTPRGGAYGYTF
TRBV5-1	TRBJ1-4	CASSFTGLNEKLFF
TRBV5-5	TRBJ1-2	CASSLEEGGYYGYTF
TRBV13	TRBJ2-3	CASSFRSGTGSTDTQYF
TRBV4-1	TRBJ1-6	CASSQVEQGNSPLHF
TRBV6-5	TRBJ2-5	CASSPGWGGQYF
TRBV18	TRBJ1-4	CASSPNRMTNEKLFF
TRBV2	TRBJ1-6	CASRETGLGDSPLHF
TRBV5-1	TRBJ2-1	CASSSPPGGAESNEQFF
TRBV7-2	TRBJ1-5	CASSLGGGQPQHF
TRBV25-1	TRBJ1-4	CASSEETYGQGREKLFF
TRBV5-8	TRBJ1-2	CASSLLTGGYGYTF
TRBV16	TRBJ2-1	CASSRGDRGTYNEQFF
TRBV12-3/TRBV12-4	TRBJ1-2	CASSSQGYGYTF
TRBV7-2	TRBJ1-2	CASSLGPTGEWGYTF
TRBV5-4	TRBJ1-1	CASSSREGGTEAFF
TRBV6-5	TRBJ1-2	CASSSTTGVYGYTF
TRBV12-5	TRBJ2-5	CASGGDTYQETQYF
TRBV27	TRBJ1-1	CASSLLDRGNTEAFF
TRBV11-2	TRBJ2-4	CASSSGQGLILAKNIQYF
TRBV15	TRBJ1-1	CATKYRRDSEAFF
TRBV5-5	TRBJ1-1	CASSLTPGLRNTEAFF
TRBV7-2	TRBJ1-6	CASSFRVVSSYNSPLHF
TRBV20-1	TRBJ2-5	CSASVDRGRETQYF
TRBV27	TRBJ2-5	CASSSRRKETQYF
TRBV6-4	TRBJ1-1	CASSDFQGEAFF
TRBV12-5	TRBJ1-6	CASGQTAEVNSPLHF